Listed below are T cell receptor beta chains from one sample, sequenced in a study of graft-versus-host responses after intestinal transplantation. The assay was immunoSEQ multiplex PCR, and TCRdb's table has in-frame clones only and misses some. This table has roughly 120,000 clones, 90% to 95% appearing once. No antigen has been assigned to these receptors. The starting material was unstimulated CD4+ T cells sorted from spleen or lymph node cells, obtained before intestinal transplant. Source of these receptors: a human donor who received an intestinal transplant. Each CDR3 is given with its conserved first and last residue. Fields, in order: V gene, CDR3 length, D gene, clone size, J gene, CDR3 DNA, CDR3 protein. The D gene is left open where the match is weak. A clone size is listed for some rows: how often the clone was seen (once, few, many), or a class if it is expanded.

TRBV7-8,14,NA,NA,TRBJ2-7,TGTGCCAGCCACCCAGGGACCGCGACCTACGAGCAGTACTTC,CASHPGTATYEQYF
TRBV11-2,14,NA,NA,TRBJ1-5,TGTGCCAGCAGCCGGACGTCGGATTTTCAGCCCCAGCATTTT,CASSRTSDFQPQHF
TRBV9,14,TRBD1,NA,TRBJ1-1,TGTGCCAGCAGCGTGCAGGGGGCGAACACTGAAGCTTTCTTT,CASSVQGANTEAFF
TRBV18,13,NA,NA,TRBJ1-5,TGTGCCAGCTCATATCAGGAGAATCAGCCCCAGCATTTT,CASSYQENQPQHF
TRBV7-3,15,TRBD2,NA,TRBJ2-1,TGTGCCAGCAGCCCACAGCGGGAGACCTACAATGAGCAGTTCTTC,CASSPQRETYNEQFF
TRBV28,15,NA,NA,TRBJ2-7,TGTGCCAGCAGTTTTTATGGCTCCCTCTCCTACGAGCAGTACTTC,CASSFYGSLSYEQYF
TRBV5-4,14,NA,NA,TRBJ2-5,TGTGCCAGCAGCATCGGGACACGCCAAGAGACCCAGTACTTC,CASSIGTRQETQYF
TRBV18,15,TRBD2,NA,TRBJ2-7,TGTGCCAGCTCACCACGGTTAGCGGGAGGAACCGAGCAGTACTTC,CASSPRLAGGTEQYF
TRBV18,13,NA,NA,TRBJ2-3,TGTGCCAGCTCGTCGTCACAGGAGAATACGCAGTATTTT,CASSSSQENTQYF
TRBV18,15,NA,NA,TRBJ2-2,TGTGCCAGCTCACCTGCGGGCCAAAACACCGGGGAGCTGTTTTTT,CASSPAGQNTGELFF
TRBV30,14,NA,NA,TRBJ1-3,TGTGCCTGGAGTGCAGGCCTTCCTGGAAACACCATATATTTT,CAWSAGLPGNTIYF
TRBV7-9,13,NA,NA,TRBJ2-7,TGTGCCAGCAGCTCCGGGACACTCTACGAGCAGTACTTC,CASSSGTLYEQYF
TRBV5-1,14,NA,NA,TRBJ2-5,TGCGCCAGCAGCCCCCTAAGCGGTCAAGAGACCCAGTACTTC,CASSPLSGQETQYF
TRBV18,15,TRBD1,NA,TRBJ2-1,TGTGCCAGCCTCCGGACAGGATCAACGGATACTGAGCAGTTCTTC,CASLRTGSTDTEQFF
TRBV5-5,13,TRBD1,NA,TRBJ2-3,TGTGCCAGCAGGGGACAGGGCACAGATACGCAGTATTTT,CASRGQGTDTQYF
TRBV20-1,11,NA,NA,TRBJ2-1,TGCAGTGCTAGAGGGGACAATGAGCAGTTCTTC,CSARGDNEQFF
TRBV28,11,NA,NA,TRBJ2-2,TGTGCCGGGGGTGTGACCGGGGAGCTGTTTTTT,CAGGVTGELFF
TRBV6-1,14,NA,once,TRBJ2-6,TGTGCCAGCAGCCCCACAGGGGGGGCCAACGTCCTGACTTTC,CASSPTGGANVLTF
TRBV5-4,15,NA,NA,TRBJ1-4,TGTGCCAGCAGCTGGACAGCAGCAACTAATGAAAAACTGTTTTTT,CASSWTAATNEKLFF
TRBV10-2,16,TRBD2,NA,TRBJ2-7,TGCGCCAGCAGTGAAAGAATAGGCGGGAGTAGTTACGAGCAGTACTTC,CASSERIGGSSYEQYF
TRBV14,16,TRBD1,NA,TRBJ1-1,TGTGCCAGCAGCCCTGGACAGGGAAAAGGGGACACTGAAGCTTTCTTT,CASSPGQGKGDTEAFF
TRBV2,15,NA,NA,TRBJ2-7,TGTGCCAGCAGTGTTCGCTTCACCTACTCCTACGAGCAGTACTTC,CASSVRFTYSYEQYF
TRBV18,19,TRBD2,NA,TRBJ2-1,TGTGCCAGCTCACCACGTACTAGCGGGAGGAGTAGCTCCTACAATGAGCAGTTCTTC,CASSPRTSGRSSSYNEQFF
TRBV5-6,15,NA,NA,TRBJ1-2,TGTGCCAGCAGCTTGAGGGACCGCTTTAACTATGGCTACACCTTC,CASSLRDRFNYGYTF
TRBV19,14,TRBD1,NA,TRBJ2-1,TGTGCCAGTAGGGGGACAGGGCAAAGCAATGAGCAGTTCTTC,CASRGTGQSNEQFF
TRBV10-3,13,NA,NA,TRBJ1-2,TGTGCCATCAGAGTAGTTGAGAACTATGGCTACACCTTC,CAIRVVENYGYTF
TRBV7-2,15,TRBD1,NA,TRBJ2-1,TGTGCCAGTAACACCGGGACAGGTCCATACAATGAGCAGTTCTTC,CASNTGTGPYNEQFF
TRBV9,15,NA,NA,TRBJ2-3,TGTGCCAGCAGCGTTAGTGCTAGCGGCACAGATACGCAGTATTTT,CASSVSASGTDTQYF
TRBV4-2,20,TRBD2,once,TRBJ2-4,TGTGCCAGCAGCCAAGCCCCAGGGGGCCAAGATAGCGGGAGGGCGAACATTCAGTACTTC,CASSQAPGGQDSGRANIQYF
TRBV2,17,TRBD2,NA,TRBJ2-7,TGTGCCAGCAGTGATGAGGAGGTAGCGGGGAGCTCCTACGAGCAGTACTTC,CASSDEEVAGSSYEQYF
TRBV28,14,NA,NA,TRBJ2-7,TGTGCCAGCAGTTTATTTGGGGGCTCCTACGAGCAGTACTTC,CASSLFGGSYEQYF
TRBV6-1,15,NA,NA,TRBJ2-5,TGTGCCAGCAGTGAAGGGTACAGACCCCAAGAGACCCAGTACTTC,CASSEGYRPQETQYF
TRBV6-5,16,TRBD2,NA,TRBJ2-1,TGTGCCAGCAGTTCCATAGCGGGACTCGCCTACAATGAGCAGTTCTTC,CASSSIAGLAYNEQFF
TRBV27,13,TRBD2,few,TRBJ2-3,TGTGCCAGCAGACTAGCGGGAGCAGATACGCAGTATTTT,CASRLAGADTQYF
TRBV6-6,14,TRBD1,NA,TRBJ1-4,TGTGCCAGCAGCCAGGGACAGGGTTATGAAAAACTGTTTTTT,CASSQGQGYEKLFF
TRBV6-1,14,NA,NA,TRBJ2-1,TGTGCCAGCATCGAAAGGGGGAGGTCCAATGAGCAGTTCTTC,CASIERGRSNEQFF
TRBV18,15,NA,once,TRBJ1-1,TGTGCCAGCTCACCAACGTTGAGAGTAAACACTGAAGCTTTCTTT,CASSPTLRVNTEAFF
TRBV30,11,NA,NA,TRBJ1-1,TGTGCCTGGAGTGAGTACACTGAAGCTTTCTTT,CAWSEYTEAFF
TRBV2,12,NA,NA,TRBJ2-5,TGTGCCAGCAGTGAAGGAGGAGAGACCCAGTACTTC,CASSEGGETQYF
TRBV6-6,14,TRBD1,NA,TRBJ1-3,TGTGCCAGCAGTGCCAGGGGGCCTGGAAACACCATATATTTT,CASSARGPGNTIYF
TRBV2,13,NA,NA,TRBJ1-2,TGTGCCAGCAGTGGGACAGAGATTGGTGGCTACACCTTC,CASSGTEIGGYTF
TRBV19,14,TRBD1,NA,TRBJ1-1,TGTGCCAGTAGTCTACAGGGGGCGAACACTGAAGCTTTCTTT,CASSLQGANTEAFF
TRBV27,13,NA,NA,TRBJ1-2,TGTGCCAGCGGCACCGGGACCTCATATGGCTACACCTTC,CASGTGTSYGYTF
TRBV19,16,TRBD1,NA,TRBJ2-3,TGTGCCAGTAGTGAGAACAGGGGCTCTAGCACAGATACGCAGTATTTT,CASSENRGSSTDTQYF
TRBV18,15,TRBD2,NA,TRBJ2-7,TGTGCCAGCTCACCCGGGACTAGCGGTTCCTACGAGCAGTACTTC,CASSPGTSGSYEQYF
TRBV5-6,15,NA,NA,TRBJ2-7,TGTGCCAGCAGCTTAGTCGGCGTAGACTCCTACGAGCAGTACTTC,CASSLVGVDSYEQYF